One sample yielded the 10 T cell receptor beta chains listed below, sequenced in a study of blood T cell repertoires in COVID-19. The data were produced by immunoSEQ multiplex PCR, yet TCRdb's version contains in-frame clones alone and is incomplete. This sample has over 65,000 clones, with about 89% found just once. Sequencing was done on a sample of peripheral blood. These receptors came from a human donor in a cohort sampled during active COVID-19.

This clone was seen a few times. The chain uses TRBV14 and TRBJ1-2; TRBD1 is a possible D gene (5 bases). CDR3 length: 14 amino acids. CDR1 SGHDN and CDR2 FVKESK come from the germline V gene. V gave up 4 bases and J gave up 8 bases, with 17 bases separating them. Here the CDR3 reads CASSPRLGGWGYTF. The CDR3 DNA follows: TGTGCCAGCAGCCCCAGATTGGGGGGTTGGGGCTACACCTTC. Full variable domain (missing parts from reference TRBV14 and TRBJ1-2): EAGVTQFPSHSVIEKGQTVTLRCDPISGHDNLYWYRRVMGKEIKFLLHFVKESKQDESGMPNNRFLAERTGGTYSTLKVQPAELEDSGVYFCASSPRLGGWGYTFGSGTRLTVV.

V and J are TRBV7-6 and TRBJ2-5, with 9 positions matching TRBD2. The CDR3 spans 18 residues. Trimming removed 1 base from V and 2 bases from J; junction bases left unmatched: 11. Germline CDR1 SGHVS, CDR2 FNYEAQ. The CDR3 protein is CASSLDTNLAGSQETQYF. CDR3 coding DNA: TGTGCCAGCAGCTTAGACACCAATCTAGCGGGATCACAAGAGACCCAGTACTTC.

This chain links TRBV30 with TRBJ2-7, with TRBD2 matching over 11 bases. The germline gives CDR1 GTSNPN, CDR2 SVGIG (reference sequence). J gave up 4 bases and V 5 bases, and 1 base lay outside the gene matches. CDR3 length: 12 amino acids. CDR3 residues: CAWGTSGYEQYF. CDR3 nucleotides: TGTGCCTGGGGGACTAGCGGATACGAGCAGTACTTC. Full variable domain (rest looked up from reference TRBV30 and TRBJ2-7): SQTIHQWPATLVQPVGSPLSLECTVEGTSNPNLYWYRQAAGRGLQLLFYSVGIGQISSEVPQNLSASRPQDRQFILSSKKLLLSDSGFYLCAWGTSGYEQYFGPGTRLTVT.

The rearrangement joins TRBV29-1 to TRBJ1-2; no reliable D call. CDR1 is SQVTM, CDR2 ANQGSEA, per germline. This CDR3 is built from 10 residues. V lost 7 bases to trimming and J lost 2 bases, with 5 bases between them. CDR3 region: CSGGNYGYTF. The CDR3 nucleotides are TGCAGCGGCGGGAACTATGGCTACACCTTC.

This sequence joins TRBV5-1 and TRBJ1-2; 9 bases match TRBD1. The CDR3 is 14 residues long. After removal of 4 bases from V and 7 bases from J, the junction contained 8 bases not matched to a gene. Germline-derived CDR1 and CDR2 are SGHRS and YFSETQ. CDR3 DNA sequence: TGCGCCAGCAGCGCTGACAGGGGGATGAGTGGCTACACCTTC. It codes for CASSADRGMSGYTF. The full variable domain, with the rest looked up from reference TRBV5-1 and TRBJ1-2, is KAGVTQTPRYLIKTRGQQVTLSCSPISGHRSVSWYQQTPGQGLQFLFEYFSETQRNKGNFPGRFSGRQFSNSRSEMNVSTLELGDSALYLCASSADRGMSGYTFGSGTRLTVV.

The chain uses TRBV6-4 and TRBJ2-3, with D maybe TRBD2 (6 bases). CDR3 length equals 14 residues. Germline V gene data show CDR1 as MRHNA and CDR2 as SNTAGT. V shed 6 bases and J shed 2 bases, with 12 bases lying between them. CDR3 coding DNA: TGTGCCAGCAGCGTGGACTACCACACAGATACGCAGTATTTT. Encoded protein: CASSVDYHTDTQYF.

V gene TRBV7-8 combines with J gene TRBJ1-5; TRBD1 matches at 11 bases. Per germline, CDR1 SGHVS and CDR2 FQNEAQ. The CDR3 length is 16 residues. V trimming: 5 bases; J trimming: 4 bases; junction bases outside the gene matches: 7. The DNA of the CDR3 is TGTGCCAGCAGCCCCCGGGACAGGGGGACTAATCAGCCCCAGCATTTT. Amino acid sequence: CASSPRDRGTNQPQHF.

J is TRBJ2-5 and V is TRBV28; 7 nucleotides agree with TRBD1. J was trimmed by 1 base and V by 6 bases; bases with no gene match: 11. The CDR3 is 16 amino acids. The germline V gene has CDR1 MDHEN and CDR2 SYDVKM. CDR3 in DNA: TGTGCCAGCAGCCTCACCGACAGGGCGCTCCAAGAGACCCAGTACTTC. Amino acid sequence: CASSLTDRALQETQYF. Full variable domain (remainder filled in from reference TRBV28 and TRBJ2-5): DVKVTQSSRYLVKRTGEKVFLECVQDMDHENMFWYRQDPGLGLRLIYFSYDVKMKEKGDIPEGYSVSREKKERFSLILESASTNQTSMYLCASSLTDRALQETQYFGPGTRLLVL.

This chain connects TRBV6-1 to TRBJ1-5; possible D gene TRBD1, 6 bases. CDR3 length: 16 amino acids. The germline V gene has CDR1 MNHNS and CDR2 SASEGT. V lost 4 bases to trimming and J lost 2 bases, with 15 bases between them. This CDR3 is CASSGWTAGRNQPQHF. The CDR3 bases are TGTGCCAGCAGTGGATGGACAGCGGGGCGCAATCAGCCCCAGCATTTT.

This chain joins TRBV27 and TRBJ2-1; 14 bases map to TRBD2. The V gene's germline CDR1 is MNHEY and CDR2 SMNVEV (reference sequence). V was pared by 6 bases and J by 1 base, with 2 bases of the junction left unmatched. The CDR3 loop spans 16 amino acids. As DNA, the CDR3 is TGTGCCAGCAGGGGGACTAGCGGGAGTTCCTACAATGAGCAGTTCTTC. It translates to CASRGTSGSSYNEQFF.